This T cell receptor (beta chain) was obtained from a study of control samples from healthy donors and cancer patients. This CDR3 has 17 residues. V was pared by 1 base and J by 3 bases, with 22 bases between. Germline CDR1 GTSNPN, CDR2 SVGIG (reference sequence). Repertoires were generated with immunoSEQ multiplex PCR, while TCRdb's copy carries only in-frame clones and drops some. The sample lists some 250,000 clones, 82% occurring once. The TCR originated in a woman aged 55 to 70 with lung cancer. Specimen: PBMCs. V and J are TRBV30 and TRBJ2-7, with D uncertain. The CDR3 nucleotides are TGTGCCTGGAGTGATATTCTTCGGGTCGAGGCCATCTACGAGCAGTACTTC. This gives the protein CAWSDILRVEAIYEQYF.